Following are 24 T cell receptor beta chains from one sample sequenced in a study of OX40 agonist ivuxolimab in advanced cancers. Generated by immunoSEQ multiplex PCR, the TCRdb table keeps only in-frame clones and is missing some. The sample contains approximately 68,000 clones, around 93% of which appear only once. The sample here was CD4+ or CD8+ T cells sorted from blood, taken in a trial of the OX40 agonist ivuxolimab. The receptors originated from an adult with an advanced solid tumor such as melanoma, head and neck, liver or kidney cancer.

The chain is built from TRBV18 and TRBJ1-6; D remains unclear. The CDR3 covers 15 residues. V dropped 1 base and J dropped 11 bases, with 15 bases sitting between them. Per germline, CDR1 KGHSH and CDR2 LQKENI. DNA for the CDR3: TGTGCCAGCTCACCACTCGGGCCCGCTTCGGCACCCCTCCACTTT. This encodes CASSPLGPASAPLHF. Using reference TRBV18 and TRBJ1-6 for the parts outside the CDR3, the full variable domain is NAGVMQNPRHLVRRRGQEARLRCSPMKGHSHVYWYRQLPEEGLKFMVYLQKENIIDESGMPKERFSAEFPKEGPSILRIQQVVRGDSAAYFCASSPLGPASAPLHFGNGTRLTVT.

The chain links TRBV5-1 to TRBJ2-7; weak D call: TRBD1 (6 bases). The CDR3 is 16 residues long. Between the trimmed V and J ends, which lost 2 bases and 3 bases, there was a span of 18 bases. Per germline, CDR1 SGHRS and CDR2 YFSETQ. CDR3 region: CASSFLGGEGDYEQYF. DNA of the CDR3: TGCGCCAGCAGCTTTTTAGGTGGAGAGGGGGACTACGAGCAGTACTTC.

The rearrangement links TRBV5-1 to TRBJ2-2; 9 bases align to TRBD2. After removal of 4 bases from V and 4 bases from J, the junction contained 8 bases not matched to a gene. The CDR3 contains 16 residues. In germline, CDR1 is SGHRS, CDR2 YFSETQ. The CDR3 loop is CASSQQREAGTGELFF. The CDR3, as DNA: TGCGCCAGCAGCCAACAGCGGGAGGCGGGCACCGGGGAGCTGTTTTTT.

The chain uses TRBV19 and TRBJ1-5, with D possibly matching TRBD1 (6 bases). V dropped 5 bases and J dropped 0 bases, with 11 bases sitting between them. Germline-derived CDR1 and CDR2 are LNHDA and SQIVND (reference sequence). The CDR3 totals 15 residues. Here the CDR3 DNA reads TGTGCCAGTAGTCCCGACAGGAATAGCAATCAGCCCCAGCATTTT. This codes for CASSPDRNSNQPQHF.

This chain links TRBV2 with TRBJ2-1; 14 positions match TRBD2. V was clipped by 6 bases and J by 6 bases; unmatched bases: 4. The CDR3 covers 15 residues. The germline V gene has CDR1 SNHLY and CDR2 FYNNEI. CDR3 DNA sequence: TGTGCCAGCAGAGAGACTAGCGGGGGGGTCAATGAGCAGTTCTTC. Its protein product is CASRETSGGVNEQFF.

The V gene is TRBV6-1, the J gene TRBJ1-1, with D perhaps TRBD1 (6 bases). CDR1 and CDR2 (germline): MNHNS, SASEGT. V was clipped by 7 bases and J by 0 bases, with 12 bases between them. The CDR3 is 14 amino acids. In nucleotides, the CDR3 is TGTGCCAGCAAGGATACAGGGATGAACACTGAAGCTTTCTTT. Translation gives CASKDTGMNTEAFF.

This chain joins TRBV29-1 and TRBJ1-1; D is unresolved. The V gene lost 7 bases and the J gene lost 5 bases, with 20 bases spanning the gap. CDR3 size: 14 residues. The germline V gene encodes CDR1 SQVTM and CDR2 ANQGSEA. In DNA, the CDR3 is TGCAGCGCCACCTACGGTTGGGGAAGAACTGAAGCTTTCTTT. It encodes CSATYGWGRTEAFF.

The rearrangement uses TRBV19 and TRBJ2-1, with D possibly TRBD2 on 7 matching bases. V gave up 4 bases and J gave up 4 bases, with 14 bases separating them. In germline, CDR1 is LNHDA, CDR2 SQIVND (reference sequence). CDR3 length equals 15 residues. The CDR3 nucleotides read TGTGCCAGTAGTACGGGGGGCGGGGTATACAATGAGCAGTTCTTC. Translation: CASSTGGGVYNEQFF.

This chain joins TRBV4-1 and TRBJ1-6; 7 nucleotides agree with TRBD1. The CDR3 covers 17 residues. Germline CDR1 is MGHRA and CDR2 is YSYEKL. V shed 0 bases, J shed 0 bases, and the junction held 2 bases outside the gene matches. The CDR3: CASSQEGQSSYNSPLHF. The DNA for the CDR3 is TGCGCCAGCAGCCAAGAGGGACAGAGCTCCTATAATTCACCCCTCCACTTT.

CDR3 loop: CASSQGTLNTGELFF. CDR3 nucleotides: TGTGCCAGCTCACAAGGGACTTTGAACACCGGGGAGCTGTTTTTT. This sequence joins TRBV18 and TRBJ2-2, with D possibly TRBD2 on 6 matching bases. Germline V gene sequence: CDR1 KGHSH, CDR2 LQKENI. V lost 4 bases and J lost 1, with 10 bases in between. This CDR3 spans 15 amino acids.

The rearrangement uses TRBV18 and TRBJ1-2, with no clear D. The CDR3 covers 13 residues. From germline, CDR1 is KGHSH and CDR2 LQKENI. V was cut by 2 bases and J by 6 bases, with 10 bases left in between. This CDR3 reads CASSPLVRDGYTF. In DNA, the CDR3 is TGTGCCAGCTCACCATTGGTGAGAGATGGCTACACCTTC. Complete variable domain (other parts from reference TRBV18 and TRBJ1-2): NAGVMQNPRHLVRRRGQEARLRCSPMKGHSHVYWYRQLPEEGLKFMVYLQKENIIDESGMPKERFSAEFPKEGPSILRIQQVVRGDSAAYFCASSPLVRDGYTFGSGTRLTVV.

The chain employs TRBV2 and TRBJ2-5, with TRBD1 matching over 8 bases. CDR3 length: 16 amino acids. Per the germline V gene, CDR1 is SNHLY and CDR2 is FYNNEI. V lost 4 bases to trimming and J lost 0 bases; unmatched junction nucleotides: 7. The CDR3, as DNA: TGTGCCAGCAGTGGGTGGACAGGGTCCTACCAAGAGACCCAGTACTTC. It encodes CASSGWTGSYQETQYF.

DNA for the CDR3: TGTGCCAGCAGCCGCCGACCGGACGGGTCAGGTCTTTCCTACGAGCAGTACTTC. Residues: CASSRRPDGSGLSYEQYF. V is TRBV27 and J is TRBJ2-7; no reliable D call. Per germline, CDR1 MNHEY and CDR2 SMNVEV (reference sequence). The length of the CDR3 is 18 residues. V lost 6 bases to trimming and J lost 1 base, with 25 bases between them.

The V gene is TRBV5-1, the J gene TRBJ1-1; D remains unclear. Trimming pared 4 bases from V and 1 base from J, leaving 11 bases between. This CDR3 contains 14 residues. Germline lookup yields CDR1 SGHRS and CDR2 YFSETQ. As DNA, the CDR3 is TGCGCCAGCAGCGTGTCCCCAGGGAACACTGAAGCTTTCTTT. Its translation: CASSVSPGNTEAFF.

This chain connects TRBV11-1 to TRBJ2-1, with 7 nucleotides matching TRBD2. This CDR3 region has 17 residues. The trim removed 3 bases at V and 6 bases at J, leaving 14 bases unmatched. CDR1 SGHAT and CDR2 FQDESV come from the germline V gene (reference sequence). As DNA, the CDR3 is TGTGCCAGCAGCTTGCGCGGGAGCTTTCATTCCCCCAATGAGCAGTTCTTC. Its translation is CASSLRGSFHSPNEQFF.

A word on this clone: The same CDR3 can be traced to other DNA sequences in this sample. The rearrangement joins TRBV5-1 to TRBJ2-7, with 8 positions matching TRBD2. V shed 0 bases, J shed 3 bases, and the junction held 5 bases outside the gene matches. Germline assignment: CDR1 SGHRS and CDR2 YFSETQ. The CDR3 spans 15 residues. This CDR3 reads CASSLAPTSDYEQYF. CDR3 DNA sequence: TGCGCCAGCAGCTTGGCGCCGACTAGCGACTACGAGCAGTACTTC. The whole variable domain, remainder taken from reference TRBV5-1 and TRBJ2-7, is KAGVTQTPRYLIKTRGQQVTLSCSPISGHRSVSWYQQTPGQGLQFLFEYFSETQRNKGNFPGRFSGRQFSNSRSEMNVSTLELGDSALYLCASSLAPTSDYEQYFGPGTRLTVT.

The genes are TRBV9 and TRBJ2-2, with D perhaps TRBD1 or TRBD2 (5 bases each). This CDR3 comprises 15 residues. The V gene lost 5 bases and the J gene lost 3 bases, with 14 bases spanning the gap. From germline, CDR1 is SGDLS and CDR2 YYNGEE. CDR3 sequence: CASSGSGTYTGELFF. CDR3 coding DNA: TGTGCCAGCAGTGGTTCCGGGACCTACACCGGGGAGCTGTTTTTT.

Concerning this clone: Germline is not matched at one junction end, which may reflect a read error. The rearrangement uses TRBV6-1 and TRBJ2-1; D may be TRBD2 (6 bases). The CDR3 is made up of 14 amino acids. From germline, CDR1 is MNHNS and CDR2 SASEGT. The CDR3: CASREASAYNEQFF. CDR3 DNA sequence: TGTGCCAGCAGAGAAGCTAGCGCGTACAATGAGCAGTTCTTC.

The chain recombines TRBV18 with TRBJ1-1; TRBD1 might be the D (5 bases). This CDR3 is 14 amino acids long. V lost 3 bases, J lost 5 bases, and 13 bases lay in between. Looked up from germline, CDR1 is KGHSH and CDR2 is LQKENI. DNA of the CDR3: TGTGCCAGCTCACCGCAGGGTTTGGGGACTGAAGCTTTCTTT. Translating it yields CASSPQGLGTEAFF.

V is TRBV18 and J is TRBJ2-7, with D unresolved. Trimming pared 2 bases from V and 3 bases from J, leaving 23 bases between. Germline CDR1 KGHSH, CDR2 LQKENI. CDR3 length equals 18 residues. The CDR3 bases are TGTGCCAGCTCACCAGAAAAGGTGGCGGCGGTGTTCGTCTACGAGCAGTACTTC. Translating gives CASSPEKVAAVFVYEQYF.

V gene TRBV19 combines with J gene TRBJ1-4, with TRBD1 matching 7 bases. Germline-derived CDR1 and CDR2 are LNHDA and SQIVND (reference sequence). This CDR3 is built from 14 residues. V lost 5 bases and J lost 4; bases outside the gene matches: 4. The CDR3 loop reads CASSPGTVNEKLFF. The DNA for the CDR3 is TGTGCCAGTAGTCCCGGGACAGTTAATGAAAAACTGTTTTTT.

The chain joins TRBV6-5 to TRBJ2-2, with unresolved D. Trimming left V 5 bases short and J 4 bases short, with 5 bases between. The CDR3 runs 12 residues. Germline assignment: CDR1 MNHEY and CDR2 SVGAGI. The CDR3 reads CASSLPTGELFF. The CDR3 DNA follows: TGTGCCAGCAGTCTACCCACCGGGGAGCTGTTTTTT.

In DNA form, the CDR3 reads TGTGCCAGCAGCGCGGACCAGGGGGCTCTTAATGAAAAACTGTTTTTT. It yields the protein CASSADQGALNEKLFF. The V call is TRBV5-6, the J call TRBJ1-4; 8 bases are shared with TRBD1. The CDR3 runs to 16 residues. V lost 4 bases, J lost 4 bases, and 9 bases stayed unmatched. Germline values: CDR1 SGHDT, CDR2 YYEEEE.

The V gene is TRBV4-1, the J gene TRBJ1-2, with 7 bases that match TRBD1. The J segment lost 6 bases and the V segment lost 2 bases, leaving 6 bases of the junction unmatched. This CDR3 contains 14 residues. The V gene's germline CDR1 is MGHRA and CDR2 YSYEKL. CDR3 in amino acids: CASSQIGGLHGYTF. The CDR3 coding sequence is TGCGCCAGCAGCCAAATAGGGGGCCTCCATGGCTACACCTTC.